This T cell receptor (beta chain) was profiled in a study of shared clonotypes between healthy human individuals. Broader study findings: Clonotype sharing across several donors was observed for approximately 5% of naive CD4 clonotypes. It was the non-shared clonotypes that had lower generation probabilities than clonotypes shared by all four donors.

Each CD8 memory set brought CD45RO+ cells together with CCR7-negative CD45RA+ TemRA cells. Each subset's genomic DNA was shared equally among a number of immunoSEQ plates. Clones were sequenced by immunoSEQ multiplex PCR, and TCRdb holds only the in-frame ones, with some missing. The sample has approximately 640,000 clones; around 91% are singletons. As to this clone: The target antigen is unknown.

Losses at the gene ends were 2 bases for V and 6 bases for J; bases not matched to a gene: 7. The CDR3 runs to 15 residues. CDR1 and CDR2 from the germline V gene are LNHDA and SQIVND (reference sequence). The receptor comes from a man younger than 35 in good health. Some clones in this sample may be carry-over from other donors' samples. The V and J genes are TRBV19 and TRBJ2-7; 10 positions match TRBD1. The sequencing sample was made of memory CD8+ T cells from PBMCs. Subset in this sample: CD45RO+ cells pooled with CCR7-negative TemRA cells. The CDR3 coding sequence is TGTGCCAGTAGTATAACCTCCGGGACAGGGGTCGAGCAGTACTTC. Translating gives CASSITSGTGVEQYF.